Listed here are 16 T cell receptor beta chains from one sample, sequenced in a study of blood T cell repertoires in COVID-19. Sequencing was performed with immunoSEQ multiplex PCR; in TCRdb, only in-frame clones are kept and a portion is missing. Among about 220,000 clones listed, 70% to 90% were seen once. Sequenced sample: peripheral blood. Every receptor here comes from a human donor in a cohort sampled during active COVID-19.

This rearrangement joins TRBV12-3 or TRBV12-4 to TRBJ2-7, with 10 bases lining up with TRBD2. The CDR3 has 11 residues. CDR3 nucleotide sequence: TGTGCGAGCGGGGGGGCTTACGAGCAGTACTTC. It yields the protein CASGGAYEQYF.

The J gene is TRBJ1-2, the V gene TRBV7-3, with unresolved D. The CDR3 spans 16 residues. V was trimmed by 0 bases and J by 6 bases, leaving 17 bases between them. Germline CDR1 is SGHTA and CDR2 is FQGTGA. The CDR3 is CASSLTPRVGQDGYTF. DNA of the CDR3: TGTGCCAGCAGCTTAACCCCGAGGGTGGGTCAGGATGGCTACACCTTC.

This rearrangement joins TRBV9 to TRBJ2-3; TRBD1 agrees at 7 bases. The germline V gene encodes CDR1 SGDLS and CDR2 YYNGEE. Germline trimming cut 4 bases from V and 0 bases from J; bases unmatched to any gene: 5. The CDR3 consists of 15 residues. The chain's CDR3 is CASSPRQGSTDTQYF. The DNA for the CDR3 is TGTGCCAGCAGCCCCCGACAGGGAAGCACAGATACGCAGTATTTT. The full variable domain, with the rest looked up from reference TRBV9 and TRBJ2-3, is DSGVTQTPKHLITATGQRVTLRCSPRSGDLSVYWYQQSLDQGLQFLIQYYNGEERAKGNILERFSAQQFPDLHSELNLSSLELGDSALYFCASSPRQGSTDTQYFGPGTRLTVL.

The gene calls are TRBV27 and TRBJ1-1; no clear D. The CDR3 runs 13 residues. Trimming stripped 2 bases from V and 1 base from J, with 5 bases between. Germline V CDR1 and CDR2: MNHEY, SMNVEV (reference sequence). The CDR3 DNA reads as TGTGCCAGCAGTTTAGGGCCGAACACTGAAGCTTTCTTT. Translated, it gives CASSLGPNTEAFF.

The V and J genes are TRBV2 and TRBJ1-6; 9 bases are a match to TRBD1. The V gene end was trimmed by 9 bases and the J gene end by 10 bases; junction bases not matched to a gene: 7. CDR1 and CDR2 from the germline V gene are SNHLY and FYNNEI. CDR3 length: 13 residues. The CDR3 protein is CARQGAKGSPLHF. The CDR3 region has the DNA TGTGCCAGACAGGGGGCAAAGGGATCACCCCTCCACTTT.

The chain recombines TRBV6-6 with TRBJ1-6, with 7 bases aligning to TRBD1. CDR3 size: 16 residues. Germline V gives CDR1 MNHNY, CDR2 SVGAGI (reference sequence). V lost 0 bases, J lost 11 bases, and 10 bases stayed unmatched. The CDR3 loop is CASSYSTGKRRPPLHF. DNA of the CDR3: TGTGCCAGCAGTTACTCGACAGGGAAGAGACGGCCACCCCTCCACTTT.

This rearrangement joins TRBV7-6 to TRBJ2-2; no clear D gene. The CDR3 is 16 amino acids. In germline, CDR1 is SGHVS, CDR2 FNYEAQ. With 0 bases removed from V and 2 bases from J, the gap between germline ends came to 10 bases. CDR3 in amino acids: CASSLASSLNTGELFF. DNA for the CDR3: TGTGCCAGCAGCTTAGCGAGTTCTCTCAACACCGGGGAGCTGTTTTTT.

The V gene is TRBV4-1, the J gene TRBJ1-3; D not certain. V was shortened by 4 bases and J by 0 bases, with 16 bases between the two germline ends. The CDR3 totals 17 residues. CDR1 is MGHRA, CDR2 YSYEKL, per germline. CDR3 amino acids: CASSLGYSGSSGNTIYF. The CDR3 region has the DNA TGCGCCAGCAGCCTAGGCTACAGTGGAAGCTCTGGAAACACCATATATTTT.

This clone came up a few times. The chain links TRBV4-2 to TRBJ2-1, with a possible D match to TRBD1 (5 bases). Germline V gene lookup returns CDR1 LGHNA and CDR2 YNFKEQ. The CDR3 contains 14 residues. V lost 0 bases, J lost 4 bases, and 7 bases lay in between. CDR3 in amino acids: CASSQDTGYNEQFF. CDR3 sequence (DNA): TGTGCCAGCAGCCAAGACACAGGTTACAATGAGCAGTTCTTC.

This rearrangement joins TRBV5-1 to TRBJ2-7; TRBD2 matches 16 bases. Trimming at V came to 4 bases and at J to 6 bases, leaving 7 bases not matched to a gene. The CDR3 sequence is 16 residues long. Germline loops: CDR1 SGHRS, CDR2 YFSETQ. The CDR3 region is CASSTGTSGRVFEQYF. In nucleotides, the CDR3 is TGCGCCAGCAGCACGGGGACTAGCGGGAGGGTATTCGAGCAGTACTTC.

The chain uses TRBV6-5 and TRBJ2-1; D remains ambiguous. The V end was cut by 9 bases, the J end by 7 bases, with 22 bases between. CDR1 MNHEY and CDR2 SVGAGI come from the germline V gene. The CDR3 extends over 15 amino acids. In DNA, the CDR3 is TGTGCCAGTACGGGTGCCCGAACAAGAAGGAATGAGCAGTTCTTC. Protein product: CASTGARTRRNEQFF.

The CDR3 nucleotides are TGTGCCAGCAGTTACTGGGGGCGGTCGGAGACCCAGTACTTC. Translated: CASSYWGRSETQYF. The gene calls are TRBV6-5 and TRBJ2-5, with a weak D call TRBD1 (6 bases). The CDR3 covers 14 residues. Germline CDR1 reads MNHEY; CDR2 reads SVGAGI. V lost 1 base, J lost 5 bases, and 11 bases lay in between.

This chain links TRBV5-1 with TRBJ2-7, with a tentative D call TRBD2 (6 bases). The length of the CDR3 is 19 residues. Looked up from germline, CDR1 is SGHRS and CDR2 is YFSETQ. The V end lost 3 bases, the J end lost 3 bases, and 28 bases lay between the germline ends. CDR3 in DNA: TGCGCCAGCAGCTCGACCCGGGGGACCTTAAAAACACGAGGCTACGAGCAGTACTTC. This translates into CASSSTRGTLKTRGYEQYF.

This rearrangement joins TRBV4-2 to TRBJ2-1, with D possibly TRBD1 on 5 matching bases. The CDR3 sequence is 14 residues long. The V gene's germline CDR1 is LGHNA and CDR2 YNFKEQ. Deletions cut 0 bases from V and 7 bases from J, with 10 bases between. CDR3 DNA sequence: TGTGCCAGCAGCCAAGATATTTCAGGGAATGAGCAGTTCTTC. This codes for CASSQDISGNEQFF.

J is TRBJ1-4 and V is TRBV4-1, with D possibly matching TRBD1 (5 bases). The CDR3 runs 15 residues. V was shortened by 3 bases and J by 4 bases, with 12 bases between the two germline ends. Germline CDR1 reads MGHRA; CDR2 reads YSYEKL. CDR3 coding DNA: TGCGCCAGCAGCCATACCGACAGCTATAATGAAAAACTGTTTTTT. Protein product: CASSHTDSYNEKLFF.

CDR3 DNA: TGCAGCGCACAAAAGGACTCTAGCGGGGGTTCTGAGCAGTTCTTC. Its protein product is CSAQKDSSGGSEQFF. This chain connects TRBV29-1 to TRBJ2-1, with TRBD2 matching over 10 bases. V trimming: 7 bases; J trimming: 9 bases; junction bases outside the gene matches: 15. CDR1 and CDR2 from the germline V gene are SQVTM and ANQGSEA. This CDR3 region has 15 residues.